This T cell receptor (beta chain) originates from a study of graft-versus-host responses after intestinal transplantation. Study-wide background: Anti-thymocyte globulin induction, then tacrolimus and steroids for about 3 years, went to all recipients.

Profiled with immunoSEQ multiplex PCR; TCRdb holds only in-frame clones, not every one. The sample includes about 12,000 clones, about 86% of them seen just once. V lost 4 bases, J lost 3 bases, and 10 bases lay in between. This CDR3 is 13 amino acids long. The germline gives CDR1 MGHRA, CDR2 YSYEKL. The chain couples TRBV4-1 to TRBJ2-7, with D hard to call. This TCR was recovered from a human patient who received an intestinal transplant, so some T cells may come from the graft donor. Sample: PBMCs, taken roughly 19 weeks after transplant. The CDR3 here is CASSPPNSYEQYF. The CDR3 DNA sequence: TGCGCCAGCAGCCCCCCCAACAGCTACGAGCAGTACTTC.